This T cell receptor (beta chain) was identified during a study of CD8 T cells in ankylosing spondylitis. Study-wide results and limits: The study looked at matched synovial fluid samples from ankylosing spondylitis patients. Disease-linked clones were reported to be significantly enriched there.

TCRdb called the 5' RACE reads again in MiXCR, with one record for every CDR3 protein. The data show approximately 88,000 distinct CDR3 sequences, with about 9% seen just once and approximately 4.6% held by the top ten. This clonotype was picked up many times. What it binds is unknown. The sequencing input was blood, either unsorted or a sorted T cell fraction (not recorded which). The sequence was obtained from a male donor with ankylosing spondylitis or in good health (not recorded which).

The CDR3 DNA follows: TGTGCCAGCAGTAGAGTCGGGGGCAATCAGCCCCAGCATTTT. Its protein product is CASSRVGGNQPQHF. The chain has TRBV12-3 or TRBV12-4 and TRBJ1-5; D unclear. This CDR3 has 14 amino acids. V lost 5 bases and J lost 2, with 10 bases in between.